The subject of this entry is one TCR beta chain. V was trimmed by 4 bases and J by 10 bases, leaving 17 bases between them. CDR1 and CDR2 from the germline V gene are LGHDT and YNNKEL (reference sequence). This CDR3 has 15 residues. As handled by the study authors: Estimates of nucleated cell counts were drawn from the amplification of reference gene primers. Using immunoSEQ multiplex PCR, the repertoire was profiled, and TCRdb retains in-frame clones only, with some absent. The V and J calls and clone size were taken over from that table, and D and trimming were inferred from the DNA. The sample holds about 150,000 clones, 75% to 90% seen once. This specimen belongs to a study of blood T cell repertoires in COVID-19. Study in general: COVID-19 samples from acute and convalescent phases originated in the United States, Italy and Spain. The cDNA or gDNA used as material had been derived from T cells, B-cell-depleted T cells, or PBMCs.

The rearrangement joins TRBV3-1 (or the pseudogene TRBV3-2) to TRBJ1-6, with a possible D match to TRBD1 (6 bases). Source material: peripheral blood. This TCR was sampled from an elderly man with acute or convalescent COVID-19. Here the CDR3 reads CASSLVRGGGSPLHF. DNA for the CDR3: TGTGCCAGCAGCCTCGTACGGGGGGGCGGGTCACCCCTCCACTTT.